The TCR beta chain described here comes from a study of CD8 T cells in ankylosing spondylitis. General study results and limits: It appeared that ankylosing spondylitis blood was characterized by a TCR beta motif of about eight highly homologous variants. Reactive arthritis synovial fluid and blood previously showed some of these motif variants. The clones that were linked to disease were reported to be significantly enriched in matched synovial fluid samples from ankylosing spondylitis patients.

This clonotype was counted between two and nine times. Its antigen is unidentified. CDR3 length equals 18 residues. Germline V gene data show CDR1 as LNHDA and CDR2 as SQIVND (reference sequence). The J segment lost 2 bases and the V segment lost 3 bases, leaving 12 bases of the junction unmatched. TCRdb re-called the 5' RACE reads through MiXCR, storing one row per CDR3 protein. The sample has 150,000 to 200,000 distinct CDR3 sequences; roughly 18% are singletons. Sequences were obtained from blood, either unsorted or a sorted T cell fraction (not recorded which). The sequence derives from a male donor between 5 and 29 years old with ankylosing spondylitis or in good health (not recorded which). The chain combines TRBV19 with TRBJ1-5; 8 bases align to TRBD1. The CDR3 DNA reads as TGTGCCAGTAGTATCAGGGGGCCAACGGGCCTGGGCAATCAGCCCCAGCATTTT. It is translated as CASSIRGPTGLGNQPQHF.